The 30 T cell receptor beta chains listed next were all sequenced from one sample in a study of Graves' ophthalmopathy and Graves' hyperthyroidism. Researchers took RNA transcripts and amplified TCR beta CDR3 regions from them. RT-PCR was first run with HTBI primers, then multiplex PCR in a second round. TCRdb ran MiXCR on the multiplex PCR reads and lists one entry per CDR3 protein. The table includes over a million distinct CDR3 sequences, 36% detected once. Sequences were obtained from peripheral blood or thyroid tissue (not recorded which). The receptor source for this set is an adult man with Graves' hyperthyroidism.

This clonotype was picked up a small number of times. J is TRBJ1-5 and V is TRBV19; possible D gene TRBD1, 6 bases. V was clipped by 1 base and J by 0 bases, with 13 bases between them. The CDR3 is made up of 17 amino acids. Germline CDR1 and CDR2: LNHDA and SQIVND (reference sequence). CDR3 sequence (DNA): TGTGCCAGTAGTATAGGACCAGGGGCTTATAGCAATCAGCCCCAGCATTTT. Translation: CASSIGPGAYSNQPQHF.

This clonotype was picked up many times. The chain employs TRBV7-2 and TRBJ1-2; a weak D match, TRBD1 (5 bases). Germline values: CDR1 SGHTA, CDR2 FQGNSA. V was shortened by 5 bases and J by 1 base, with 11 bases between the two germline ends. CDR3 length: 14 amino acids. The chain's CDR3 is CASSADSFNYGYTF. The CDR3 DNA reads as TGTGCCAGCAGCGCAGACAGCTTTAACTATGGCTACACCTTC.

About this clonotype: Given the absence of the conserved phenylalanine or tryptophan at the CDR3 end, a read error is likely. The chain is built from TRBV30 and TRBJ1-1; D call uncertain. CDR1 and CDR2 (germline): GTSNPN, SVGIG (reference sequence). V was pared by 5 bases and J by 11 bases, with 12 bases between. This CDR3 comprises 10 residues. The chain's CDR3 is CAWGRRSAFS. CDR3 DNA sequence: TGTGCCTGGGGTCGTAGGTCGGCTTTCTCT.

This clonotype was seen many times. The chain uses TRBV7-3 and TRBJ2-7; a weak D match, TRBD1 (5 bases). Germline CDR1 SGHTA, CDR2 FQGTGA. This CDR3 comprises 13 residues. The germline V and J ends were trimmed by 2 bases and 3 bases, with 8 bases remaining between them. The CDR3 here is CASSLHRSYEQYF. DNA for the CDR3: TGTGCCAGCAGCTTACACAGGAGCTACGAGCAGTACTTC. Using reference TRBV7-3 and TRBJ2-7 for the parts outside the CDR3, the full variable domain is GAGVSQTPSNKVTEKGKYVELRCDPISGHTALYWYRQSLGQGPEFLIYFQGTGAADDSGLPNDRFFAVRPEGSVSTLKIQRTERGDSAVYLCASSLHRSYEQYFGPGTRLTVT.

In its sample, this clonotype was seen once. This sequence joins TRBV10-3 and TRBJ2-6; D is perhaps TRBD1 or TRBD2 (5 bases each). Per the germline V gene, CDR1 is ENHRY and CDR2 is SYGVKD. Between the trimmed V and J ends, which lost 6 bases and 1 base, there was a span of 13 bases. CDR3 size: 16 residues. The CDR3 here is CAIRGTESSGANVLTF. For the CDR3, the DNA is TGTGCCATCAGAGGGACGGAAAGTTCTGGGGCCAACGTCCTGACTTTC.

This chain joins TRBV10-3 and TRBJ2-5; D may correspond to TRBD1 or TRBD2 (6 bases each). Trimming pared 7 bases from V and 0 bases from J, leaving 9 bases between. Germline V gene data show CDR1 as ENHRY and CDR2 as SYGVKD. This CDR3 has 13 residues. The CDR3 spells CAIKEGDQETQYF. Written as DNA, the CDR3 is TGTGCCATCAAGGAGGGGGACCAAGAGACCCAGTACTTC.

The V and J genes are TRBV12-3 or TRBV12-4 and TRBJ1-3, with 10 nucleotides matching TRBD1. The CDR3 runs 15 residues. V lost 4 bases, J lost 8 bases, and 8 bases stayed unmatched. CDR3 DNA sequence: TGTGCCAGCAGTTCCCGGGACAGGGGCTTCCACACCATATATTTT. It yields the protein CASSSRDRGFHTIYF.

A few counts support this clonotype. Relative to the germline gene, one junction end is altered; a read error may explain this. The chain has TRBV5-1 and TRBJ2-7; D might be TRBD2 (6 bases). The length of the CDR3 is 16 residues. Per germline, CDR1 SGHRS and CDR2 YFSETQ. CDR3 DNA: TGCGCCAACAGCTTGGGTTTTTCGGGAGTCGTCTACGAGCAGTACTTC. Amino acid sequence: CANSLGFSGVVYEQYF.

The gene calls are TRBV5-4 and TRBJ2-7; D ambiguous. V dropped 0 bases and J dropped 6 bases, with 13 bases sitting between them. The CDR3 has 14 amino acids. CDR1 is SGHNT, CDR2 YYREEE, per germline (reference sequence). CDR3 bases: TGTGCCAGCAGCTTGGATCTACCCTCTCGCGAGCAGTACTTC. Protein product: CASSLDLPSREQYF.

This clonotype was counted many times. The CDR3 DNA reads TGTGCCAGTAGTATAGCCCTCCGGGGCGCCAACACTGAAGCTTTCTTT. Translated, it gives CASSIALRGANTEAFF. The chain combines TRBV19 with TRBJ1-1, with D possibly matching TRBD1 (5 bases). V dropped 1 base and J dropped 2 bases, with 14 bases sitting between them. This CDR3 comprises 16 residues. Germline values: CDR1 LNHDA, CDR2 SQIVND (reference sequence). Looking up the rest from reference TRBV19 and TRBJ1-1 gives the full variable domain: DGGITQSPKYLFRKEGQNVTLSCEQNLNHDAMYWYRQDPGQGLRLIYYSQIVNDFQKGDIAEGYSVSREKKESFPLTVTSAQKNPTAFYLCASSIALRGANTEAFFGQGTRLTVV.

The rearrangement uses TRBV20-1 and TRBJ1-2, with 8 bases matching TRBD1. V lost 6 bases and J lost 6; bases outside the gene matches: 6. CDR1 DFQATT and CDR2 SNEGSKA come from the germline V gene (reference sequence). This CDR3 is built from 12 residues. This chain's CDR3 is CSAIGQGHGYTF. For the CDR3, the DNA is TGCAGTGCCATAGGACAGGGTCATGGCTACACCTTC.

This clonotype was seen repeatedly, ten times or more. V is TRBV7-2 and J is TRBJ1-5; D gene uncertain. The germline V gene has CDR1 SGHTA and CDR2 FQGNSA. The V gene lost 5 bases and the J gene lost 2 bases, with 10 bases spanning the gap. The CDR3 sequence is 14 residues long. The CDR3: CASSVRGGNQPQHF. The CDR3 coding sequence is TGTGCCAGCAGCGTCCGAGGAGGCAATCAGCCCCAGCATTTT.

Comments on this clonotype: At one of its ends the junction is not consistent with the germline gene, which may arise from a read error. V and J are TRBV11-2 and TRBJ2-7, with TRBD1 as a possible D gene (6 bases). Germline CDR1 reads SGHAT; CDR2 reads FQNNGV. The CDR3 sequence is 16 residues long. This CDR3 reads CASSQDLGQKVYEQYF. CDR3 nucleotide sequence: TGCGCCAGCAGCCAAGATCTTGGACAGAAAGTATACGAGCAGTACTTC.

This clonotype was recorded many times. The V call is TRBV7-8, the J call TRBJ2-7; perhaps TRBD2 as D (6 bases). V lost 0 bases and J lost 5, with 14 bases in between. There are 15 residues in the CDR3. CDR1 is SGHVS and CDR2 is FQNEAQ in the germline V gene. DNA of the CDR3: TGTGCCAGCAGCTTAGCCGGGAGAAACTTTGACGAGCAGTACTTC. Protein product: CASSLAGRNFDEQYF.

The V call is TRBV6-2 or TRBV6-3, the J call TRBJ2-7; 7 bases fit TRBD1. J gave up 5 bases and V 0 bases, and 7 bases lay outside the gene matches. Germline assignment: CDR1 MNHEY and CDR2 SVGEGT. The CDR3 has 15 amino acids. As DNA, the CDR3 is TGTGCCAGCAGTTACTCCCCGGGACAGCTTAACGAGCAGTACTTC. This encodes CASSYSPGQLNEQYF.

A word on this clonotype: Since no conserved phenylalanine or tryptophan closes the CDR3, a read error is the likely cause. The DNA is left out, because the CDR3 cannot be placed on it with certainty; the CDR3 is given as TCRdb lists it. V and J are TRBV7-9 and TRBJ2-5; the table's D call of TRBD1 was not tested on the DNA. Looked up from germline, CDR1 is SEHNR and CDR2 is FQNEAQ (reference sequence). The CDR3 spans 15 residues, counting both ends. The CDR3 reads CASSLNDRDGYTFGS.

Turning to this clonotype: A much larger clone is a single base away; this may be a read error. The chain links TRBV7-2 to TRBJ1-5, with TRBD1 as a possible D gene (5 bases). Looked up from germline, CDR1 is SGHTA and CDR2 is FQGNSA. This CDR3 is 14 amino acids long. The CDR3 DNA reads TGCTCCAGCAGCCAACCCGGGGGGAATCAGCCCCAGCATTTT. As protein: CSSSQPGGNQPQHF.

This clonotype has a count of ten or more. The rearrangement links TRBV5-5 to TRBJ1-1; the D is unclear. Trimming took 7 bases from V and 4 from J, leaving 17 bases between them. The CDR3 loop spans 14 amino acids. CDR1 is SGHKS and CDR2 is YYEKEE in the germline V gene (reference sequence). The CDR3 region is CASGAGLGVTEAFF. In nucleotides, the CDR3 is TGTGCCAGCGGCGCTGGGCTCGGGGTCACTGAAGCTTTCTTT.

This clonotype was observed many times. The DNA for the CDR3 is TGCAGTGCTAGCAAAGTCGGGACACACGGGGAGCTGTTTTTT. It is translated as CSASKVGTHGELFF. The rearrangement uses TRBV20-1 and TRBJ2-2; TRBD1 might be the D (6 bases). The CDR3 has 14 amino acids. Per germline, CDR1 DFQATT and CDR2 SNEGSKA (reference sequence). V lost 3 bases to trimming and J lost 7 bases, with 15 bases between them.

This clonotype occurred many times. The rearrangement links TRBV29-1 to TRBJ1-2, with TRBD1 matching over 8 bases. This CDR3 is 12 amino acids long. Germline V lookup: CDR1 SQVTM, CDR2 ANQGSEA. The CDR3 nucleotides read TGCAGTAGCACAGGGGGTGCCTATGGCTACACCTTC. This gives the protein CSSTGGAYGYTF.

To note about this clonotype: A much larger clonotype is one base distant, so this may be a read error. V gene TRBV20-1 combines with J gene TRBJ2-7; D remains ambiguous. Germline CDR1 reads DFQATT; CDR2 reads SNEGSKA (reference sequence). The CDR3 length is 12 residues. V shed 1 base and J shed 6 bases, with 10 bases lying between them. CDR3 in DNA: TGCAGTGCTAGAGGCTACATGGGCGAGCAGTACTTC. Amino acid sequence: CSARGYMGEQYF.

In its sample, this clonotype was seen a few times. The genes are TRBV5-1 and TRBJ1-1, with a weak D call TRBD1 (5 bases). Trimming shortened V by 1 base and J by 4 bases, and 11 bases separated the two germline ends. Germline assignment: CDR1 SGHRS and CDR2 YFSETQ. This CDR3 contains 14 residues. CDR3 sequence (DNA): TGCGCCAGCAGCTTGACAGTGGGGGTCACTGAAGCTTTCTTT. Its translation: CASSLTVGVTEAFF.

The chain employs TRBV25-1 and TRBJ1-6; D is unresolved. Germline-derived CDR1 and CDR2 are MGHDK and SYGVNS. Trimming stripped 4 bases from V and 4 bases from J, with 17 bases between. The CDR3 totals 17 residues. CDR3 DNA sequence: TGTGCCAGCAGTGCTCAGAAGGGAGCGGATTATAATTCACCCCTCCACTTT. It is translated as CASSAQKGADYNSPLHF.

V and J are TRBV5-5 and TRBJ1-5; TRBD1 might be the D (5 bases). Germline assignment: CDR1 SGHKS and CDR2 YYEKEE (reference sequence). The length of the CDR3 is 15 residues. The V end was cut by 1 base, the J end by 5 bases, with 13 bases between. The CDR3 protein is CASSLLGALDQPQHF. The CDR3 DNA is TGTGCCAGCAGCTTGTTAGGGGCCCTGGATCAGCCCCAGCATTTT.

In its sample, this clonotype was seen many times. This chain joins TRBV2 and TRBJ2-2; no firm D call. CDR3 length: 12 residues. CDR1 SNHLY and CDR2 FYNNEI come from the germline V gene. V lost 7 bases to trimming and J lost 2 bases, with 5 bases between them. The CDR3 loop is CASNYNTGELFF. CDR3 nucleotides: TGTGCCAGCAATTATAACACCGGGGAGCTGTTTTTT. Complete variable domain (other parts from reference TRBV2 and TRBJ2-2): EPEVTQTPSHQVTQMGQEVILRCVPISNHLYFYWYRQILGQKVEFLVSFYNNEISEKSEIFDDQFSVERPDGSNFTLKIRSTKLEDSAMYFCASNYNTGELFFGEGSRLTVL.

The J gene is TRBJ2-7, the V gene TRBV14; 9 positions match TRBD2. V trimming: 4 bases; J trimming: 3 bases; junction bases outside the gene matches: 7. The CDR3 length is 15 residues. The germline V gene has CDR1 SGHDN and CDR2 FVKESK. The CDR3 DNA reads TGTGCCAGCAGCCGTCCTAGCGGGACCCGCTACGAGCAGTACTTC. Translating gives CASSRPSGTRYEQYF. The whole variable domain, filled in from reference TRBV14 and TRBJ2-7, reads EAGVTQFPSHSVIEKGQTVTLRCDPISGHDNLYWYRRVMGKEIKFLLHFVKESKQDESGMPNNRFLAERTGGTYSTLKVQPAELEDSGVYFCASSRPSGTRYEQYFGPGTRLTVT.

The J gene is TRBJ1-2, the V gene TRBV20-1, with TRBD1 matching 7 bases. This CDR3 contains 13 residues. Germline CDR1 DFQATT, CDR2 SNEGSKA (reference sequence). The ends lost 7 bases at V and 2 bases at J; junction bases unmatched: 7. CDR3 in amino acids: CSESMTGNYGYTF. The CDR3, as DNA: TGCAGTGAGTCGATGACAGGGAACTATGGCTACACCTTC.

The CDR3 loop reads CASSLFSSQETQYF. CDR3 in DNA: TGTGCCAGCAGTTTGTTCAGCTCCCAAGAGACCCAGTACTTC. The genes are TRBV7-9 and TRBJ2-5; unclear D gene. CDR3 size: 14 residues. Trimming left V 6 bases short and J 1 base short, with 12 bases between. CDR1 is SEHNR and CDR2 is FQNEAQ in the germline V gene (reference sequence).

This clonotype was detected ten times or more. The chain is built from TRBV20-1 and TRBJ2-5; the D gene is possibly TRBD2 (5 bases). This CDR3 comprises 13 residues. V was pared by 4 bases and J by 1 base, with 10 bases between. Germline CDR1 and CDR2: DFQATT and SNEGSKA (reference sequence). The CDR3 DNA reads as TGCAGTGCTACTTCACTAGTCCAAGAGACCCAGTACTTC. Its translation: CSATSLVQETQYF.

At least ten counts were recorded for this clonotype. The chain has TRBV25-1 and TRBJ2-2; D is tentatively TRBD1 or TRBD2 (5 bases each). Per germline, CDR1 MGHDK and CDR2 SYGVNS. The CDR3 is 13 residues long. Trimming left V 8 bases short and J 6 bases short, with 13 bases between. The CDR3 bases are TGTGCCAGCGGGGGATTGACACCCGGGGAGCTGTTTTTT. Amino acids: CASGGLTPGELFF.